This T cell receptor (beta chain) emerged from a study of beta chain features in type 1 diabetes. Trimming took 2 bases from V and 4 from J, leaving 19 bases between them. The CDR3 has 17 residues. Germline CDR1 is SGDLS and CDR2 is YYNGEE. As every portion of the isolated RNA was reverse transcribed, the sequencing read expressed TCRB transcripts. This table comes from immunoSEQ multiplex PCR, and its TCRdb copy is limited to in-frame clones, with some not included. The table includes 220,000 or so clones, around 68% detected once. The sequencing sample was made of naive CD4+ T cells from blood. The rearrangement joins TRBV9 to TRBJ2-1, with D possibly being TRBD1 (5 bases). This TCR was recovered from a man between 25 and 39 years old in good health. CDR3 loop: CASSVPAGHLEYNEQFF. CDR3 sequence (DNA): TGTGCCAGCAGCGTCCCCGCCGGACACTTAGAATACAATGAGCAGTTCTTC.